The source of this T cell receptor (beta chain) is a study of shared clonotypes between healthy human individuals. Study-level results: Inspection by rarefaction showed sorted-subset sequencing to be incomplete despite large depth.

It was CD45RO-negative cells, positively selected for CCR7, that made up naive CD8 cells, with terminally differentiated effector memory CD45RA+ cells excluded. In the original processing: For the immunoSEQ data, sequences were junction-only without quality scores, so filtering differed. Sequencing was performed with immunoSEQ multiplex PCR; in TCRdb, only in-frame clones are kept and a portion is missing. For V, J and clone size, that table is used; D and trimming come from the DNA. The repertoire includes about 550,000 clones, about 95% of them detected once, and less than 0.13% sits in the top ten. Trimming removed 6 bases at V and 5 bases at J, with 16 bases between. Germline assignment: CDR1 MDHEN and CDR2 SYDVKM. The CDR3 is made up of 14 amino acids. A note on this clone: Its target is unknown.

The TCR was taken from a woman in her 30s in good health. The chain links TRBV28 to TRBJ1-1; D unresolved. The source material was naive CD8+ T cells sorted from blood. CDR3 loop: CASRVRGGLTEAFF. CDR3 coding DNA: TGTGCCAGCAGGGTACGAGGAGGTCTGACTGAAGCTTTCTTT.